This TCR beta chain is drawn from a study of early T cells in non-severe SARS-CoV-2 infection. Whole-study context: Chains were not paired, and sequencing was done on bulk RNA from unsorted whole blood. Study-level results: Matching against VDJdb likely underestimated virus-specific expansions, favoring anti-spike CD8.

The V gene lost 5 bases and the J gene lost 1 base, with 11 bases spanning the gap. The germline gives CDR1 DFQATT, CDR2 SNEGSKA (reference sequence). The CDR3 runs to 13 residues. Using its own MiXCR run on the 5' RACE reads, TCRdb lists one record per CDR3 protein. The sample lists more than 90,000 distinct CDR3 sequences; 13% were seen once. This clonotype was picked up many times. Its antigen remains unidentified. Material for sequencing was whole blood. This clonotype was obtained from an adult who was a healthcare worker with PCR-confirmed SARS-CoV-2 infection or an uninfected control (not recorded which). The chain recombines TRBV20-1 with TRBJ1-1; D call uncertain. The CDR3 here is CSAAGGKNTEAFF. The CDR3 DNA follows: TGCAGTGCTGCCGGCGGAAAGAACACTGAAGCTTTCTTT.